These 21 T cell receptor beta chains were sequenced from one sample in a study of monozygotic twins with inflammatory bowel disease. TCRdb processed the 5' RACE reads again and assigns one entry to each CDR3 protein, with no DNA. The table counts some 100,000 distinct CDR3 sequences; around 11% lies in the top ten. The specimen sequenced was blood. The receptors were gathered from a human donor with ulcerative colitis or Crohn's disease, or a healthy co-twin of an affected twin (not recorded which).

The rearrangement links TRBV4-1 to TRBJ1-2; as DNA is missing, the TRBD1 call by TCRdb cannot be tested. In germline, CDR1 is MGHRA, CDR2 YSYEKL. There are 15 residues in the CDR3. The CDR3 region is CASSQGGQDFYGYTF.

V usage is TRBV24-1 and J usage is TRBJ2-7; checking the TCRdb D call of TRBD2 is not possible without DNA. The V gene's germline CDR1 is KGHDR and CDR2 SFDVKD. The CDR3 runs to 15 residues. The CDR3 here is CATSAEGSPTYEQYF.

The chain employs TRBV6-5 and TRBJ2-7. Germline V gives CDR1 MNHEY, CDR2 SVGAGI. The CDR3 has 14 residues. CDR3 residues: CASSYGVGSYEQYF.

V usage is TRBV9 and J usage is TRBJ1-1. There are 13 residues in the CDR3. The V gene's germline CDR1 is SGDLS and CDR2 YYNGEE. The chain's CDR3 is CASSMFQNTEAFF.

The chain combines TRBV27 with TRBJ1-4. The length of the CDR3 is 12 residues. CDR1 MNHEY and CDR2 SMNVEV come from the germline V gene (reference sequence). This CDR3 is CASSRRNEKLFF. Combining the CDR3 with reference TRBV27 and TRBJ1-4 gives the whole variable domain EAQVTQNPRYLITVTGKKLTVTCSQNMNHEYMSWYRQDPGLGLRQIYYSMNVEVTDKGDVPEGYKVSRKEKRNFPLILESPSPNQTSLYFCASSRRNEKLFFGSGTQLSVL.

The chain joins TRBV7-2 to TRBJ2-1; with no DNA, the TCRdb D assignment of TRBD1 cannot be verified. CDR1 is SGHTA and CDR2 is FQGNSA in the germline V gene. This CDR3 comprises 15 residues. CDR3 region: CASSIPGRDFNEQFF.

The chain is built from TRBV5-6 and TRBJ1-4; TCRdb outputs TRBD1, but without DNA this stays unchecked. This CDR3 comprises 13 residues. Germline V gene data show CDR1 as SGHDT and CDR2 as YYEEEE. CDR3 sequence reads: CASSTGINEKLFF.

This chain uses TRBV19 with TRBJ1-4. CDR1 is LNHDA and CDR2 is SQIVND in the germline V gene (reference sequence). This CDR3 contains 16 residues. CDR3 region: CASNLNGEDQNEKLFF.

The chain has TRBV7-3 and TRBJ1-2; lacking DNA, the TRBD1 call made by TCRdb goes unchecked. The CDR3 has 15 amino acids. Looked up from germline, CDR1 is SGHTA and CDR2 is FQGTGA. CDR3 amino acids: CASSPHRRGDYGYTF.

The chain employs TRBV27 and TRBJ1-6. The CDR3 has 15 amino acids. Germline V gives CDR1 MNHEY, CDR2 SMNVEV (reference sequence). CDR3 amino acids: CASSFGREVNTPLHF.

The chain links TRBV6-2 or TRBV6-3 to TRBJ2-2; as DNA is missing, the TRBD1 call by TCRdb cannot be tested. The V gene's germline CDR1 is MNHEY and CDR2 SVGEGT. This CDR3 has 14 amino acids. The chain's CDR3 is CASSPGGSTGELFF.

This clonotype ranks as medium-sized in terms of frequency. This rearrangement joins TRBV28 to TRBJ2-2; TCRdb reports TRBD1, a call that lacks DNA to check it against. The CDR3 consists of 13 residues. In germline, CDR1 is MDHEN, CDR2 SYDVKM. The chain's CDR3 is CASSARGTGELFF.

The CDR3 is CSASTGRETQHF. This sequence joins TRBV20-1 and TRBJ1-5; TCRdb selects TRBD1, and the lack of DNA leaves this call unchecked. Per the germline V gene, CDR1 is DFQATT and CDR2 is SNEGSKA (reference sequence). CDR3 length: 12 residues.

This chain joins TRBV6-5 and TRBJ1-4; TCRdb picks TRBD1, but there is no DNA to check that call. CDR1 MNHEY and CDR2 SVGAGI come from the germline V gene. The CDR3 sequence is 16 residues long. The chain's CDR3 is CASSYAHGTGGEKLFF.

V usage is TRBV11-2 and J usage is TRBJ1-5; the D call of TRBD1 rests on TCRdb alone, since no DNA is present to check it. CDR1 and CDR2 (germline): SGHAT, FQNNGV. This CDR3 comprises 20 residues. CDR3 in amino acids: CASSLGSGTDVLYSNQPQHF.

The CDR3 loop reads CASSLDRAGGYTF. The chain carries TRBV27 and TRBJ1-2; TCRdb picks TRBD1, but there is no DNA to check that call. CDR3 length: 13 amino acids. Germline assignment: CDR1 MNHEY and CDR2 SMNVEV (reference sequence).

The V gene is TRBV7-2, the J gene TRBJ2-5; without DNA, the TCRdb call of TRBD2 cannot be checked. The CDR3 is 15 amino acids. Germline values: CDR1 SGHTA, CDR2 FQGNSA. CDR3 sequence: CASSLAGTSEETQYF.

The chain employs TRBV5-1 and TRBJ1-5; with no DNA, the TCRdb D assignment of TRBD1 cannot be verified. The CDR3 is 14 amino acids. Germline CDR1 reads SGHRS; CDR2 reads YFSETQ. The chain's CDR3 is CASSPGQSNQPQHF.

This chain uses TRBV7-3 with TRBJ1-2; TCRdb picks TRBD1, but there is no DNA to check that call. CDR3 length: 15 amino acids. Germline V CDR1 and CDR2: SGHTA, FQGTGA. The chain's CDR3 is CASSLAAPLNYGYTF.

The rearrangement links TRBV24-1 to TRBJ2-3; the TCRdb call, TRBD2, lacks DNA for checking. CDR3 size: 13 residues. Germline assignment: CDR1 KGHDR and CDR2 SFDVKD. CDR3 region: CATRAGSTDTQYF.

J is TRBJ2-5 and V is TRBV7-2; TCRdb returns TRBD2, unconfirmable since there is no DNA. The CDR3 consists of 17 residues. Per the germline V gene, CDR1 is SGHTA and CDR2 is FQGNSA. The CDR3 reads CASSLARGGRAQETQYF.